The 4 T cell receptor beta chains listed next were all sequenced from one sample in a study of blood T cells in healthy people across ages. Next came a second PCR, run for roughly 6 to 11 cycles, which used a sample-barcoded 5' primer along with a J-beta primer mix. TCRdb called the 5' RACE reads again in MiXCR, with one record for every CDR3 protein. In the table there are 800,000 to 950,000 distinct CDR3 sequences, just under 30% of which are singletons. These data are also associated with another study on T cells of mothers and their children.

Material for sequencing was blood. All receptors derive from a woman between 40 and 50 years old in good health.

The chain has TRBV5-6 and TRBJ2-2; no firm D call. CDR1 is SGHDT, CDR2 YYEEEE, per germline. Deletions cut 3 bases from V and 5 bases from J, with 11 bases between. There are 14 residues in the CDR3. This CDR3 is CASSWFDQTGELFF. The DNA of the CDR3 is TGTGCCAGCAGCTGGTTTGACCAGACCGGGGAGCTGTTTTTT.

This rearrangement joins TRBV28 to TRBJ2-5; D gene unclear. The DNA end favors TRBJ2-1, so the J call may be wrong. Germline CDR1 is MDHEN and CDR2 is SYDVKM. CDR3 length equals 13 residues. Here the CDR3 reads CASRQTTIETQFF. As DNA, the CDR3 is TGTGCCAGCAGACAAACAACGATAGAGACCCAGTTCTTC.

This clonotype was seen ten or more times. The genes are TRBV20-1 and TRBJ1-5; 7 nucleotides line up with TRBD1. Germline V gene lookup returns CDR1 DFQATT and CDR2 SNEGSKA (reference sequence). This CDR3 is 12 amino acids long. Here the CDR3 DNA reads TGCAGCCTGGGACAGATCAATCAGCCCCAGCATTTT. The encoded protein is CSLGQINQPQHF.

In this sample, this clonotype turned up many times. This chain joins TRBV12-3 or TRBV12-4 and TRBJ1-2, with D perhaps matching TRBD1 (5 bases). The CDR3 has 13 residues. The V and J ends lost 5 bases and 3 bases respectively, with 10 bases between them. The CDR3 region is CASSRRGHYGYTF. The CDR3 nucleotides read TGTGCCAGCAGTCGTAGGGGTCACTATGGCTACACCTTC.